This T cell receptor (beta chain) stems from a study of control samples from healthy donors and cancer patients. Trimming removed 1 base at V and 0 bases at J, with 9 bases between. The length of the CDR3 is 16 residues. Germline assignment: CDR1 LGHNA and CDR2 YNFKEQ. Profiling relied on immunoSEQ multiplex PCR, and the TCRdb table lists in-frame clones only, not all of them. Here the sample spans roughly 80,000 clones, over 80% being singletons. The genes are TRBV4-2 and TRBJ2-2; the D gene is possibly TRBD1 (6 bases). Specimen: blood. This clonotype was sampled from a woman in her sixties or seventies in good health. The CDR3 nucleotides read TGTGCCAGCAGCCAAGTAGGGGGAACGAACACCGGGGAGCTGTTTTTT. This translates into CASSQVGGTNTGELFF.